The 21 T cell receptor beta chains presented below share a single source sample, sequenced in a study of T-cell reconstitution after alpha-beta-depleted transplantation in children (dated by TCRdb to between 2015 and 2016). The sample's treatment or condition label, in plain terms: allogeneic hematopoietic cell transplantation with graft depleted of TCRalphabeta T cells and CD19 B cells. Library preparation was by PCR. Sequencing was performed on an Illumina HiSeq 2500. Molecular barcoding was employed in the preparation of TCR libraries, with unique molecular identifiers being used to normalize TCRbeta repertoire quantification. TCRdb reprocessed the public reads (quality trimming at Q25 with fastp, clone calling with MiXCR) and kept in-frame beta chains. Entries are consolidated by CDR3 protein sequence, retaining the most common genes and DNA. This sample is represented by 450,000 to 550,000 distinct CDR3 sequences; roughly 11% of them were singletons. Of the sample, around 15% is held by the ten largest clones.

Sample: PBMCs, mostly from graft donor cells, taken 180 days after TCRalphabeta/CD19-depleted stem cell transplant. The origin of the receptors is a female patient aged 2-10 years who had a stem cell transplant for aplastic anemia, so the T cells may come from the graft donor.

V is TRBV6-5 and J is TRBJ1-2; TRBD1 aligns across 8 bases. Trimming cost V 0 bases and J 6 bases; bases outside gene matches: 9. The germline V gene has CDR1 MNHEY and CDR2 SVGAGI. There are 16 residues in the CDR3. CDR3 region: CASSYSNVRGLNGYTF. The CDR3 coding sequence is TGTGCCAGCAGTTACTCCAATGTCAGGGGGCTTAATGGCTACACCTTC.

This clonotype was observed a few times. The chain combines TRBV4-3 with TRBJ2-3; D remains unclear. The CDR3 runs 17 residues. CDR1 LGHNA and CDR2 YSLEER come from the germline V gene. Trimming removed 4 bases at V and 2 bases at J, with 19 bases between. The CDR3: CASSRQNTRSYTDTQYF. In nucleotides, the CDR3 is TGCGCCAGCAGCCGCCAAAATACGCGGAGTTACACAGATACGCAGTATTTT.

This clonotype was seen a few times. J is TRBJ1-5 and V is TRBV6-1, with D tentatively TRBD1 (5 bases). CDR1 is MNHNS and CDR2 is SASEGT in the germline V gene. Trimming stripped 3 bases from V and 6 bases from J, with 9 bases between. The CDR3 runs to 13 residues. In DNA form, the CDR3 reads TGTGCCAGCAGTGAGCAGGGTACTCAGCCCCAGCATTTT. This encodes CASSEQGTQPQHF.

J is TRBJ2-1 and V is TRBV12-5, with 8 bases lining up with TRBD1. Per the germline V gene, CDR1 is LGHNT and CDR2 is FRNRAP. The CDR3 is 16 residues long. The V gene end was trimmed by 1 base and the J gene end by 6 bases; junction bases not matched to a gene: 8. The CDR3 here is CASGLDGQGPFNEQFF. CDR3 DNA sequence: TGTGCTAGTGGTTTGGACGGACAGGGCCCCTTCAATGAGCAGTTCTTC.

The chain has TRBV28 and TRBJ2-7; the match to TRBD2 covers 14 bases. J gave up 10 bases and V 5 bases, and 13 bases lay outside the gene matches. CDR1 is MDHEN and CDR2 is SYDVKM in the germline V gene. The CDR3 extends over 16 amino acids. The CDR3 sequence is CASSLRWTSGRFVQYF. CDR3 nucleotides: TGTGCCAGCAGTCTACGATGGACTAGCGGGAGGTTTGTACAGTACTTC.

The table lists this clonotype with a few counts. The V call is TRBV18, the J call TRBJ1-1; D might be TRBD1 (6 bases). The CDR3 extends over 11 amino acids. V lost 8 bases and J lost 8, with 12 bases in between. CDR1 and CDR2 from the germline V gene are KGHSH and LQKENI. The CDR3 nucleotides read TGTGCCAGCAGCACAGGGAGGGAAGCTTTCTTT. Translated: CASSTGREAFF. The whole variable domain, remainder taken from reference TRBV18 and TRBJ1-1, is NAGVMQNPRHLVRRRGQEARLRCSPMKGHSHVYWYRQLPEEGLKFMVYLQKENIIDESGMPKERFSAEFPKEGPSILRIQQVVRGDSAAYFCASSTGREAFFGQGTRLTVV.

This clonotype occurred a few times. This chain links TRBV7-9 with TRBJ2-3; TRBD2 might be the D (5 bases). The CDR3 has 15 amino acids. Germline loops: CDR1 SEHNR, CDR2 FQNEAQ (reference sequence). The ends were cut back, 3 bases at V and 0 bases at J, with 10 bases in the middle. The CDR3 sequence: CASSFRGHSTDTQYF. The CDR3 coding sequence is TGTGCCAGCAGCTTTCGAGGGCATAGCACAGATACGCAGTATTTT.

The chain carries TRBV2 and TRBJ2-7; 7 nucleotides align to TRBD1. The junction had 6 bases not matched to a gene; V was cut back by 4 bases and J by 0 bases. Germline loops: CDR1 SNHLY, CDR2 FYNNEI. The CDR3 is 15 residues long. The CDR3 nucleotides read TGTGCCAGCAGTGGACAGGGTGGGAGCTCCTACGAGCAGTACTTC. Translation: CASSGQGGSSYEQYF.

A few counts support this clonotype. This chain connects TRBV4-3 to TRBJ2-1; 7 nucleotides match TRBD1. Germline lookup yields CDR1 LGHNA and CDR2 YSLEER. CDR3 length: 15 amino acids. Trimming removed 4 bases from V and 6 bases from J; junction bases left unmatched: 9. As DNA, the CDR3 is TGCGCCAGCAGCCCCCGACAGGGCCTGGGCAATGAGCAGTTCTTC. It is translated as CASSPRQGLGNEQFF.

The V and J genes are TRBV20-1 and TRBJ1-3, with TRBD1 as a possible D gene (6 bases). The CDR3 is 16 amino acids. The germline V and J ends were trimmed by 0 bases and 3 bases, with 15 bases remaining between them. Germline values: CDR1 DFQATT, CDR2 SNEGSKA (reference sequence). The CDR3, as DNA: TGCAGTGCTAGAGATCCCCGGGGGCTGATTGGAAACACCATATATTTT. Encoded protein: CSARDPRGLIGNTIYF.

Here the CDR3 DNA reads TGTGCCAGCAGGCTGACCGACAGTAGGAATCAGCCCCAGCATTTT. Translation gives CASRLTDSRNQPQHF. The chain uses TRBV12-3 or TRBV12-4 and TRBJ1-5, with a weak D call TRBD1 (5 bases). The CDR3 is 15 amino acids. The germline V and J ends were trimmed by 6 bases and 4 bases, with 16 bases remaining between them.

The chain joins TRBV11-2 to TRBJ2-1, with 10 nucleotides matching TRBD2. This CDR3 is built from 17 residues. The V segment lost 1 base and the J segment 4 bases; nucleotides outside the gene matches: 7. The germline gives CDR1 SGHAT, CDR2 FQNNGV. CDR3 nucleotides: TGTGCCAGCAGCTTAGGGGGAACTAGCGGGAAGTACAATGAGCAGTTCTTC. Its protein is CASSLGGTSGKYNEQFF.

This clonotype was seen ten or more times. This sequence joins TRBV2 and TRBJ1-1; possible D gene TRBD1, 6 bases. The CDR3 extends over 14 amino acids. Deletions cut 3 bases from V and 5 bases from J, with 13 bases between. Germline CDR1 is SNHLY and CDR2 is FYNNEI. In DNA, the CDR3 is TGTGCCAGCAGTGATGGGGGGCGATGGACTGAAGCTTTCTTT. Encoded protein: CASSDGGRWTEAFF.

This clonotype was counted ten times or more. This chain links TRBV9 with TRBJ2-1; possibly TRBD1 for D (6 bases). The germline V and J ends were trimmed by 4 bases and 4 bases, with 21 bases remaining between them. Germline CDR1 SGDLS, CDR2 YYNGEE. The CDR3 consists of 17 residues. CDR3 residues: CASSTHPGRGLYNEQFF. Here the CDR3 DNA reads TGTGCCAGCAGCACCCACCCCGGCAGGGGCCTTTACAATGAGCAGTTCTTC.

This clonotype was observed a few times. The chain joins TRBV7-3 to TRBJ2-1; 11 nucleotides agree with TRBD2. From germline, CDR1 is SGHTA and CDR2 FQGTGA. This CDR3 is 17 amino acids long. Losses at the gene ends were 5 bases for V and 4 bases for J; bases not matched to a gene: 10. CDR3 coding DNA: TGTGCCAGCAGCCGAACGTCGGGGACTAGCGGATACAATGAGCAGTTCTTC. It is translated as CASSRTSGTSGYNEQFF.

This clonotype was counted between two and nine times. The rearrangement joins TRBV7-2 to TRBJ2-1; D call uncertain. The CDR3 spans 15 residues. V was clipped by 0 bases and J by 2 bases, with 8 bases between them. The V gene's germline CDR1 is SGHTA and CDR2 FQGNSA. CDR3 sequence reads: CASSLAVAPYNEQFF. Written as DNA, the CDR3 is TGTGCCAGCAGCTTAGCGGTAGCACCCTACAATGAGCAGTTCTTC.

The CDR3 here is CASSLVSGSNSPLHF. The CDR3 bases are TGTGCCAGCAGCTTAGTATCCGGGTCTAATTCACCCCTCCACTTT. This rearrangement joins TRBV7-2 to TRBJ1-6; no clear D gene. Germline loops: CDR1 SGHTA, CDR2 FQGNSA. The CDR3 consists of 15 residues. Deletions cut 1 base from V and 6 bases from J, with 10 bases between.

This clonotype was counted a few times. This chain joins TRBV4-1 and TRBJ1-3; D gene unclear. Germline CDR1 is MGHRA and CDR2 is YSYEKL. V lost 8 bases, J lost 0 bases, and 11 bases lay in between. This CDR3 region has 14 residues. The CDR3 loop reads CASASETSGNTIYF. The CDR3 DNA reads as TGCGCCAGCGCCAGTGAGACCTCTGGAAACACCATATATTTT.

This clonotype was counted only a few times. This sequence joins TRBV4-3 and TRBJ2-2; D possibly corresponds to TRBD2 (6 bases). Germline lookup yields CDR1 LGHNA and CDR2 YSLEER. V was shortened by 0 bases and J by 4 bases, with 12 bases between the two germline ends. This CDR3 contains 16 residues. CDR3: CASSQDRVSGTGELFF. CDR3 sequence (DNA): TGCGCCAGCAGCCAAGATCGGGTTAGCGGCACCGGGGAGCTGTTTTTT.

Ten or more counts support this clonotype. This sequence joins TRBV11-2 and TRBJ1-2; no clear D gene. Germline CDR1 SGHAT, CDR2 FQNNGV. Trimming removed 4 bases at V and 10 bases at J, with 16 bases between. The CDR3 has 13 residues. The CDR3, as DNA: TGTGCCAGCAGCTCGATTTGGACGGAGACCTACACCTTC. Amino acid sequence: CASSSIWTETYTF. Based on the CDR3 plus reference TRBV11-2 and TRBJ1-2, the full variable domain is EAGVAQSPRYKIIEKRQSVAFWCNPISGHATLYWYQQILGQGPKLLIQFQNNGVVDDSQLPKDRFSAERLKGVDSTLKIQPAKLEDSAVYLCASSSIWTETYTFGSGTRLTVV.

The gene calls are TRBV27 and TRBJ1-5, with D possibly matching TRBD1 (5 bases). Per germline, CDR1 MNHEY and CDR2 SMNVEV (reference sequence). V was cut by 6 bases and J by 3 bases, with 12 bases left in between. The CDR3 consists of 14 residues. DNA for the CDR3: TGTGCCAGCAGCCCCAGGGTACTCAATCAGCCCCAGCATTTT. Its protein is CASSPRVLNQPQHF.